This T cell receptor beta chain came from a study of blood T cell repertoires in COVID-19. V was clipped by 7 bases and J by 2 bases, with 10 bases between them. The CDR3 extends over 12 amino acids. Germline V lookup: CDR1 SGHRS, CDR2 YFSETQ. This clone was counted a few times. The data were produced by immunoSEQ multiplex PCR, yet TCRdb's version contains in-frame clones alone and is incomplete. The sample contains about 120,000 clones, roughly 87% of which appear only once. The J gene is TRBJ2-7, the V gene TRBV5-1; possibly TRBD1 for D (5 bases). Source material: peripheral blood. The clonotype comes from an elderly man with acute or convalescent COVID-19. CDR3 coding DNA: TGCGCCAGCGGGCAGGGAACCTACGAGCAGTACTTC. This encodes CASGQGTYEQYF.